The 21 T cell receptor beta chains in this list originate from one sample, sequenced in a study of CD8+CD57+ T cells in acquired aplastic anemia. Profiles of TCR beta VDJ and CDR3 were generated from a genomic DNA template. TCRdb processed the reads anew with MiXCR; each CDR3 protein has one entry. In the table there are some 130,000 distinct CDR3 sequences, less than 45% of which are singletons. What was sequenced was sorted CD4+, CD8+, or CD8+CD57+ T cells (not recorded which) from PBMCs. Every receptor here comes from a human donor in good health, serving as a control.

The rearrangement links TRBV25-1 to TRBJ1-3; tentatively, D is TRBD1 (5 bases). CDR1 MGHDK and CDR2 SYGVNS come from the germline V gene. V was trimmed by 7 bases and J by 0 bases, leaving 10 bases between them. There are 14 residues in the CDR3. CDR3 protein: CASNAGSSGNTIYF. DNA for the CDR3: TGTGCCAGCAATGCAGGGTCCTCTGGAAACACCATATATTTT.

V is TRBV15 and J is TRBJ2-7, with 10 bases matching TRBD1. In germline, CDR1 is LNHNV, CDR2 YYDKDF (reference sequence). This CDR3 is built from 15 residues. Losses at the gene ends were 3 bases for V and 3 bases for J; bases not matched to a gene: 5. The CDR3 region has the DNA TGTGCCACCAGCAGCTTGGGACAGGGGCTCTACGAGCAGTACTTC. It encodes CATSSLGQGLYEQYF.

This clonotype was counted once. This chain connects TRBV29-1 to TRBJ1-2; D call uncertain. V was trimmed by 2 bases and J by 1 base, leaving 5 bases between them. From germline, CDR1 is SQVTM and CDR2 ANQGSEA. CDR3 size: 12 residues. This CDR3 is CSVEWVNYGYTF. The CDR3 DNA reads TGCAGCGTTGAATGGGTTAACTATGGCTACACCTTC.

This clonotype was counted a few times. A single base separates this from a much larger clone, so it may be a read error. No conserved phenylalanine or tryptophan ends this CDR3, so it is likely a read error. This sequence joins TRBV7-2 and TRBJ1-1; weak D call: TRBD1 (6 bases). Trimming pared 2 bases from V and 3 bases from J, leaving 13 bases between. The CDR3 length is 15 residues. CDR1 is SGHTA and CDR2 is FQGNSA in the germline V gene. CDR3 nucleotide sequence: TGTGCCAGCAGCTTACGTCTCAGGGGAGACACTGAAGCTTTCTCT. Its protein is CASSLRLRGDTEAFS.

This clonotype appeared a few times. The V and J genes are TRBV30 and TRBJ1-2; maybe TRBD1 (5 bases). V lost 2 bases, J lost 8 bases, and 21 bases lay in between. Germline V gives CDR1 GTSNPN, CDR2 SVGIG (reference sequence). This CDR3 region has 15 residues. CDR3: CAWSTVATGAGGYTF. CDR3 nucleotides: TGTGCCTGGAGTACCGTAGCCACAGGAGCGGGAGGCTACACCTTC.

This clonotype has a count of ten or more. This chain joins TRBV3-1 and TRBJ2-7; weak D call: TRBD1 (5 bases). Trimming removed 4 bases from V and 3 bases from J, with 16 bases in between. Per germline, CDR1 LGHDT and CDR2 YNNKEL (reference sequence). The CDR3 has 15 amino acids. Here the CDR3 DNA reads TGTGCCAGCAGCCCATACAGTAACGGACACTACGAGCAGTACTTC. Amino acids: CASSPYSNGHYEQYF.

The chain combines TRBV18 with TRBJ1-3; no firm D call. Trimming cost V 3 bases and J 0 bases, with 9 bases left between them. This CDR3 has 15 amino acids. CDR1 is KGHSH and CDR2 is LQKENI in the germline V gene. The CDR3 region is CASSPQLDSGNTIYF. In DNA, the CDR3 is TGTGCCAGCTCACCCCAACTGGACTCTGGAAACACCATATATTTT.

At least ten counts were recorded for this clonotype. The chain carries TRBV11-2 and TRBJ1-1; D gene ambiguous. The V end lost 5 bases, the J end lost 0 bases, and 19 bases lay between the germline ends. The CDR3 is made up of 17 amino acids. CDR1 and CDR2 (germline): SGHAT, FQNNGV. The CDR3: CASSTRPGGVMNTEAFF. The CDR3 coding sequence is TGTGCCAGCAGCACAAGGCCGGGCGGGGTCATGAACACTGAAGCTTTCTTT.

The chain uses TRBV18 and TRBJ1-1; perhaps TRBD1 as D (5 bases). Germline V lookup: CDR1 KGHSH, CDR2 LQKENI. This CDR3 has 15 residues. Trimming stripped 3 bases from V and 0 bases from J, with 11 bases between. The CDR3 region has the DNA TGTGCCAGCTCACCGGTTGGGGGGATGAACACTGAAGCTTTCTTT. Translation: CASSPVGGMNTEAFF.

This clonotype was observed a handful of times. The rearrangement joins TRBV4-1 to TRBJ1-1; D is possibly TRBD1 (5 bases). Between the trimmed V and J ends, which lost 1 base and 6 bases, there was a span of 18 bases. The CDR3 is made up of 16 amino acids. Germline V gene data show CDR1 as MGHRA and CDR2 as YSYEKL. The chain's CDR3 is CASSQVAVGGRAEAFF. Written as DNA, the CDR3 is TGCGCCAGCAGCCAAGTTGCCGTGGGGGGTAGGGCTGAAGCTTTCTTT.

Turning to this clonotype: No conserved phenylalanine or tryptophan is present at the end of the CDR3, so a read error is the likely explanation. Because the CDR3's place on the DNA is in doubt, the DNA is left out and the CDR3 is given as listed by TCRdb. The gene calls are TRBV2 and TRBJ2-6. The length of the CDR3 is 8 amino acids, counting both ends. CDR1 is SNHLY, CDR2 FYNNEI, per germline. The CDR3 loop reads CASSLKTS.

The V call is TRBV19, the J call TRBJ1-6, with D unresolved. The CDR3 is 14 amino acids. Germline V gives CDR1 LNHDA, CDR2 SQIVND (reference sequence). V lost 6 bases and J lost 7, with 13 bases in between. The chain's CDR3 is CASRETGGNSPLHF. The CDR3 DNA sequence: TGTGCCAGTAGAGAGACGGGAGGGAATTCACCCCTCCACTTT.

This clonotype was picked up many times. The V gene is TRBV20-1, the J gene TRBJ1-6; D remains unclear. The CDR3 is made up of 14 amino acids. V was pared by 6 bases and J by 7 bases, with 16 bases between. Germline CDR1 DFQATT, CDR2 SNEGSKA (reference sequence). As DNA, the CDR3 is TGCAGTGCGCCCCCCGATAAAGGAAATTCACCCCTCCACTTT. This codes for CSAPPDKGNSPLHF.

Ten or more counts support this clonotype. The chain is built from TRBV6-1 and TRBJ2-2; no firm D call. Trimming pared 6 bases from V and 0 bases from J, leaving 5 bases between. The CDR3 runs 13 residues. Germline lookup yields CDR1 MNHNS and CDR2 SASEGT. The CDR3 DNA reads TGTGCCAGCAGAGAACCGAACACCGGGGAGCTGTTTTTT. Translating gives CASREPNTGELFF.

This clonotype was observed at least ten times. V is TRBV5-1 and J is TRBJ1-6; D is uncertain. Trimming cost V 0 bases and J 8 bases, with 9 bases left between them. The length of the CDR3 is 14 residues. Germline assignment: CDR1 SGHRS and CDR2 YFSETQ. The CDR3 reads CASSLEGFDSPLHF. In DNA, the CDR3 is TGCGCCAGCAGCTTGGAAGGGTTCGATTCACCCCTCCACTTT.

A remark on this clonotype: A read error may be the cause here, since a much bigger clone is one base away. This chain uses TRBV10-2 with TRBJ2-7; 9 bases map to TRBD2. CDR3 length: 14 residues. Germline-derived CDR1 and CDR2 are WSHSY and SAAADI. CDR3 sequence: CASSHAGGPYVQYF. In DNA, the CDR3 is TGTGCCAGCAGCCACGCGGGAGGGCCCTACGTGCAGTACTTC.

As to this clonotype: This clone may be a read error of a much larger clone one base away. The V call is TRBV5-1, the J call TRBJ1-3; unclear D gene. CDR3 size: 13 residues. From germline, CDR1 is SGHRS and CDR2 YFSETQ. Here the CDR3 DNA reads TGCGCCCGCGCCCTCCACTCTGGAAACACCGTATATTTT. Encoded protein: CARALHSGNTVYF.

This clonotype was detected a few times. Possible read error: a much larger clone is one base away. V gene TRBV5-1 combines with J gene TRBJ2-3; 10 positions match TRBD1. The CDR3 consists of 15 residues. CDR1 SGHRS and CDR2 YFSETQ come from the germline V gene. CDR3 nucleotides: TGCGCCGGCAGCTTAAGACAGGGGGCAACAGATACGCAGTATTTT. This sequence encodes CAGSLRQGATDTQYF.

Points on this clonotype: A much larger clone differs by one base, so this may be a read error. As the CDR3 is not closed by the conserved phenylalanine or tryptophan, this likely results from a read error. The rearrangement uses TRBV11-2 and TRBJ2-1, with D possibly matching TRBD2 (5 bases). Trimming shortened V by 2 bases and J by 2 bases, and 10 bases separated the two germline ends. Germline values: CDR1 SGHAT, CDR2 FQNNGV. This CDR3 contains 15 residues. CDR3 amino acids: CASSLRADTYNEQFL. The CDR3, as DNA: TGTGCCAGCAGCTTAAGAGCGGATACCTACAATGAGCAGTTCCTC.

In its sample, this clonotype was seen many times. V is TRBV5-6 and J is TRBJ2-7; TRBD2 is a possible D gene (7 bases). The CDR3 runs to 15 residues. CDR1 SGHDT and CDR2 YYEEEE come from the germline V gene. V shed 4 bases and J shed 0 bases, with 14 bases lying between them. CDR3 DNA: TGTGCCAGCAGCCAACAGGGAGGGTTCTCCTACGAGCAGTACTTC. It specifies CASSQQGGFSYEQYF. Supplemented by reference TRBV5-6 and TRBJ2-7, the full variable domain reads DAGVTQSPTHLIKTRGQQVTLRCSPKSGHDTVSWYQQALGQGPQFIFQYYEEEERQRGNFPDRFSGHQFPNYSSELNVNALLLGDSALYLCASSQQGGFSYEQYFGPGTRLTVT.

The CDR3 nucleotides read TGTGCCAGCAGTGAACCGGCAGAAGGCCTCTACGAGCAGTACTTC. This encodes CASSEPAEGLYEQYF. This chain joins TRBV25-1 and TRBJ2-7; D gene ambiguous. Germline lookup yields CDR1 MGHDK and CDR2 SYGVNS. Trimming left V 2 bases short and J 3 bases short, with 14 bases between. The CDR3 is made up of 15 amino acids.